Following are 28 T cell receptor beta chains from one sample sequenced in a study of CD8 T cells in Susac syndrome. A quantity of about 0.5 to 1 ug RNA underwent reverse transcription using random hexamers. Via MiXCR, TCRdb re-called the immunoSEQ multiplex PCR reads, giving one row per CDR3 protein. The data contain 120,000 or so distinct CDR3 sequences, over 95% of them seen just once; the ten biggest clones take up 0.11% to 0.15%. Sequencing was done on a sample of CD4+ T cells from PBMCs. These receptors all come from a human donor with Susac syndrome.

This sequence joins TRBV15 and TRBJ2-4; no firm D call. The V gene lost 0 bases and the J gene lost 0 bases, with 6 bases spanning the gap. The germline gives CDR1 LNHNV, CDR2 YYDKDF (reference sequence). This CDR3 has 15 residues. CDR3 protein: CATSRDVVAKNIQYF. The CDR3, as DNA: TGTGCCACCAGCAGAGATGTGGTAGCCAAAAACATTCAGTACTTC.

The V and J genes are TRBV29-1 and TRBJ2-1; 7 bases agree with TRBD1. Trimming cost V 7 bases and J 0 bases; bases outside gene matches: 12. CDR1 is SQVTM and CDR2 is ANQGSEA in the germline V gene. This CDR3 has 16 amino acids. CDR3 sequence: CSAEGHRGSSYNEQFF. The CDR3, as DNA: TGCAGCGCCGAGGGTCACAGGGGAAGCTCCTACAATGAGCAGTTCTTC.

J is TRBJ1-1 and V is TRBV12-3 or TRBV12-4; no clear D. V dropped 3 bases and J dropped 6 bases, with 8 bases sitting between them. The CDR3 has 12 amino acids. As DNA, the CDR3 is TGTGCCAGCAGTTTTGGGCACTCTGAAGCTTTCTTT. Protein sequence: CASSFGHSEAFF.

DNA for the CDR3: TGTGCCACCAGTGATTTACGGGCGGGAATCTCCTACAATGAGCAGTTCTTC. Protein: CATSDLRAGISYNEQFF. The gene calls are TRBV24-1 and TRBJ2-1; D perhaps matches TRBD2 (6 bases). The CDR3 covers 17 residues. V was cut by 1 base and J by 0 bases, with 12 bases left in between. Looked up from germline, CDR1 is KGHDR and CDR2 is SFDVKD.

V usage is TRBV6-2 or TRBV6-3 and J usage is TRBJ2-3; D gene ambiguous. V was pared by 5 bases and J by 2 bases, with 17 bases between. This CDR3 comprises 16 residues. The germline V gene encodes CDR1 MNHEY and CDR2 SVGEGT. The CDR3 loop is CASSPSVTFFTDTQYF. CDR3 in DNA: TGTGCCAGCAGTCCCAGCGTAACGTTCTTCACAGATACGCAGTATTTT.

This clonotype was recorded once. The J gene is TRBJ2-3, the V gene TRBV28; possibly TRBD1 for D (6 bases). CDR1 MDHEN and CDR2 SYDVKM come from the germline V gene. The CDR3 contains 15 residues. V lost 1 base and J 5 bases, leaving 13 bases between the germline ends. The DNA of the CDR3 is TGTGCCAGCAGTTTATACAGTACAGGGAAAGATACGCAGTATTTT. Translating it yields CASSLYSTGKDTQYF.

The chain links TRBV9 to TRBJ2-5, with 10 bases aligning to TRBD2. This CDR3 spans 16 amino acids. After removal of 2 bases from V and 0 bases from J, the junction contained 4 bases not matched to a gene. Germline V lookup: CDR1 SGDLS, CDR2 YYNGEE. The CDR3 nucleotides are TGTGCCAGCAGCGTGGGGACTAGCGATAACCAAGAGACCCAGTACTTC. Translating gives CASSVGTSDNQETQYF.

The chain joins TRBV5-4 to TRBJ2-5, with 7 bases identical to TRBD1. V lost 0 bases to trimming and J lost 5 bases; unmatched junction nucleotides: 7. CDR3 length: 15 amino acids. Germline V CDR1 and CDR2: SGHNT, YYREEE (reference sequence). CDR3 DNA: TGTGCCAGCAGCTTGGTTAACAGGGGAAGGGAGACCCAGTACTTC. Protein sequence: CASSLVNRGRETQYF.

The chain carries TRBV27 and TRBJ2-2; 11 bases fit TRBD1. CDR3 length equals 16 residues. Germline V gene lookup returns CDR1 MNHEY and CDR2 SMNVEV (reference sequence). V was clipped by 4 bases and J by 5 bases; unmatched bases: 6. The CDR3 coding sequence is TGTGCCAGCAGTTCATGGACAGGGGGCGCGACCGGGGAGCTGTTTTTT. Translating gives CASSSWTGGATGELFF.

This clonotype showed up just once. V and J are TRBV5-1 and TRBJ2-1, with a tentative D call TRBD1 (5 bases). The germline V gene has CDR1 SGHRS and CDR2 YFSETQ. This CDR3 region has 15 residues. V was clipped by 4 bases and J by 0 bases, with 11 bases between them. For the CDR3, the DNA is TGCGCCAGCAGCCTGGACACCAGCTCCTACAATGAGCAGTTCTTC. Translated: CASSLDTSSYNEQFF.

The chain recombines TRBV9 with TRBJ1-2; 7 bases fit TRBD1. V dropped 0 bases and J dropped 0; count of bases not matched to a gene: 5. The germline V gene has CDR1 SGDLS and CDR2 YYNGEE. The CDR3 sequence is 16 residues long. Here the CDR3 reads CASSVGPGTANYGYTF. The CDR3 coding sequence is TGTGCCAGCAGCGTAGGGCCCGGGACAGCTAACTATGGCTACACCTTC.

The CDR3 DNA follows: TGCGCCAGCAATACGGGAACCCCGAACACTGAAGCTTTCTTT. Translation: CASNTGTPNTEAFF. The rearrangement links TRBV5-1 to TRBJ1-1, with no clear D. Germline V CDR1 and CDR2: SGHRS, YFSETQ. This CDR3 region has 14 residues. V was shortened by 6 bases and J by 1 base, with 13 bases between the two germline ends.

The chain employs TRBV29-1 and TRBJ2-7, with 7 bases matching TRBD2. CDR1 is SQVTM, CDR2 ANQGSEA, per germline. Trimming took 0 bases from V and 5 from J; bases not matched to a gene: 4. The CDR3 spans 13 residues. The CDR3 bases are TGCAGCGTTGAAGATTTGGGGGGGGACGAGCAGTACTTC. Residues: CSVEDLGGDEQYF.

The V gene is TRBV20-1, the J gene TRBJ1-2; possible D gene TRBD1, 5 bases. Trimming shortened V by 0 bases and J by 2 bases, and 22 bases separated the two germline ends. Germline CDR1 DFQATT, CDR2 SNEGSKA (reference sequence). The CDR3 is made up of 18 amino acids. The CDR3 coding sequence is TGCAGTGCTAGAGATCAAAGTGGAGTAGGGGTTGCAAACTATGGCTACACCTTC. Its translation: CSARDQSGVGVANYGYTF.

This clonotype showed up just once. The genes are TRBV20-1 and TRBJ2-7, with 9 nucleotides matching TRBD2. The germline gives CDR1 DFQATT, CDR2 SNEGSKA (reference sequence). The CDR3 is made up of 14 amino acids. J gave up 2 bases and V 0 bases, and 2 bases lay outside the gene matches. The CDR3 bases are TGCAGTGCTAGAGAGCCTAGCGGGGCCTACGAGCAGTACTTC. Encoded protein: CSAREPSGAYEQYF.

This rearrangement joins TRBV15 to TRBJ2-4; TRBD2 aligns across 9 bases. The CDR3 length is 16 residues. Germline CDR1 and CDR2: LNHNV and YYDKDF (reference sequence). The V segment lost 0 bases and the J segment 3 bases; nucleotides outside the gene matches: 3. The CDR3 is CATSRDKTSGKNIQYF. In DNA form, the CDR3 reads TGTGCCACCAGCAGAGATAAGACTAGCGGCAAAAACATTCAGTACTTC.

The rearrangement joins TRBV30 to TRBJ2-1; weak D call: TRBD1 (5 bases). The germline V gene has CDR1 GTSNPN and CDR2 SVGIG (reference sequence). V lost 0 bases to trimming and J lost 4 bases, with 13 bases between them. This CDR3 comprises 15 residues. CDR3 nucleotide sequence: TGTGCCTGGAGTGTCTGGGGCGCTTCATACAATGAGCAGTTCTTC. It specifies CAWSVWGASYNEQFF.

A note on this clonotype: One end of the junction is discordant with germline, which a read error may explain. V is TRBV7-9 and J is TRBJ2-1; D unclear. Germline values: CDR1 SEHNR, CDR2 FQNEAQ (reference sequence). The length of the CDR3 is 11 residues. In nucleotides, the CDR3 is TGCGCCCAACTACTAAACAATGAGCAGTTCTTC. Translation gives CAQLLNNEQFF.

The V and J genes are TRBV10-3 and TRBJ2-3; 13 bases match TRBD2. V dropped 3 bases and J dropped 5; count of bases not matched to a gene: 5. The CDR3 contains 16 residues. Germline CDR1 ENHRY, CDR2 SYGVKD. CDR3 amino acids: CAISDRTSGSKDTQYF. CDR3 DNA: TGTGCCATCAGTGACAGGACTAGCGGGAGTAAAGATACGCAGTATTTT.

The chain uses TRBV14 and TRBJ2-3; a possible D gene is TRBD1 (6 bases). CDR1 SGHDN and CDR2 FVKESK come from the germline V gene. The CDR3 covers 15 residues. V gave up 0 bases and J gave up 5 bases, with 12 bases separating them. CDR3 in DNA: TGTGCCAGCAGCCAAGATTGGCAGGGGAAAGATACGCAGTATTTT. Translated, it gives CASSQDWQGKDTQYF.

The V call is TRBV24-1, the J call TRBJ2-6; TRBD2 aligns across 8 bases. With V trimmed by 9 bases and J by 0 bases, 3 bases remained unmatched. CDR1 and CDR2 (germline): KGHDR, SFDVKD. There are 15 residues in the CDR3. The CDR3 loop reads CATAGRDSGANVLTF. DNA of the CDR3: TGTGCCACCGCCGGGAGGGACTCTGGGGCCAACGTCCTGACTTTC.

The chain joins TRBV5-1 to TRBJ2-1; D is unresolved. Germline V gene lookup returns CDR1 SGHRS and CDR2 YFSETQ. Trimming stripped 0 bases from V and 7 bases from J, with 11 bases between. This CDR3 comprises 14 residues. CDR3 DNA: TGCGCCAGCAGCTTGGGTGGAGTCCTTAATGAGCAGTTCTTC. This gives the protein CASSLGGVLNEQFF.

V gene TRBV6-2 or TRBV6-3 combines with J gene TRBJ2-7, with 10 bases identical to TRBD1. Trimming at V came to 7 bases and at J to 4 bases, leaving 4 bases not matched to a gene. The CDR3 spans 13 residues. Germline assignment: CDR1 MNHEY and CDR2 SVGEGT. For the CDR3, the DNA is TGTGCCAGCAAGGGACAGGGGATGTACGAGCAGTACTTC. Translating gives CASKGQGMYEQYF.

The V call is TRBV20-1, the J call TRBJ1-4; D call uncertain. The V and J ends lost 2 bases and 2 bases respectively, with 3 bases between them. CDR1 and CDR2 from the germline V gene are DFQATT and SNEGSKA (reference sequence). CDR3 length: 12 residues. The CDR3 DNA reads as TGCAGTGCTAGAAGGACTAATGAAAAACTGTTTTTT. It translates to CSARRTNEKLFF.

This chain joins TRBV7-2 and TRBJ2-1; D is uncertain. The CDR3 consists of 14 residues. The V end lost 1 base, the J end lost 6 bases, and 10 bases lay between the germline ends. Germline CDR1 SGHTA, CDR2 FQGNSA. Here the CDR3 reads CASSLGFWVNEQFF. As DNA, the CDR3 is TGTGCCAGCAGCTTAGGGTTTTGGGTCAATGAGCAGTTCTTC.

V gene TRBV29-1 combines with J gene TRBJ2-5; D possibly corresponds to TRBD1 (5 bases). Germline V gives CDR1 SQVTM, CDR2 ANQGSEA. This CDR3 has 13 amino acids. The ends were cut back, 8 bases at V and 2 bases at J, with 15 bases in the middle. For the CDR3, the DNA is TGCAGCACGACCCTTCCAGGGCAAGAGACCCAGTACTTC. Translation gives CSTTLPGQETQYF. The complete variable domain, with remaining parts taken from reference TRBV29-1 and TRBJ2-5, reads SAVISQKPSRDICQRGTSLTIQCQVDSQVTMMFWYRQQPGQSLTLIATANQGSEATYESGFVIDKFPISRPNLTFSTLTVSNMSPEDSSIYLCSTTLPGQETQYFGPGTRLLVL.

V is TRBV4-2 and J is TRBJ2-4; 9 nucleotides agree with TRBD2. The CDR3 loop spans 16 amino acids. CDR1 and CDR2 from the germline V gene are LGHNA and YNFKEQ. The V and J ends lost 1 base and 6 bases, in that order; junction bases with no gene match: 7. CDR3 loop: CASSQAAREGGNIQYF. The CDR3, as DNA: TGTGCCAGCAGCCAAGCGGCGCGGGAGGGTGGAAACATTCAGTACTTC.

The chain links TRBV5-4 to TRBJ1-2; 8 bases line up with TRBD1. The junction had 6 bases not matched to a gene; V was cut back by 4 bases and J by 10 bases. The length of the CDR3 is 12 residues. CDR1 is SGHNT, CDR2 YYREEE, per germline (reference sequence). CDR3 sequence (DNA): TGTGCCAGCAGCCCGCCGGACAGGGTCTACACCTTC. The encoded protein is CASSPPDRVYTF.